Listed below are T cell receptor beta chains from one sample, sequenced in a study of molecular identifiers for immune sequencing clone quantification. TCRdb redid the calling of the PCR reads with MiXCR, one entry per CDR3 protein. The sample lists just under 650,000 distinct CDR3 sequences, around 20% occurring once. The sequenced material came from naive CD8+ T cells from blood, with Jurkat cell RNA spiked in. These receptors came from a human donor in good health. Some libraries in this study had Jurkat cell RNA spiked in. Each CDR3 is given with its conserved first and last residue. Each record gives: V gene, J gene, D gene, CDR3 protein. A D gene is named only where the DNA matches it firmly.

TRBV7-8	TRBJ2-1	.	CASSSLPGPHLGGEQFF
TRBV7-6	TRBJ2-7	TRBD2	CASSFSGSGVEQCF
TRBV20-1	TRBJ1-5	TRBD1	CSARLGQGGNQPQHF
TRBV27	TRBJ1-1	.	CASSLSMNTEALF
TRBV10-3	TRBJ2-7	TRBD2	CAISETALAGVVTEQYF
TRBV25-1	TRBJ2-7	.	CASSEVGSSYEQYF
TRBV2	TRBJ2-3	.	CASKEVGASTDTQYF
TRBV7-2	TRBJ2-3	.	CASSLEETYTPDTQYF
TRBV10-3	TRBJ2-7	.	CAISESIGGTYEQYF
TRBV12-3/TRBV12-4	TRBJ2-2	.	CASTSLGDTGELFF
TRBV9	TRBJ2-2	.	CASSLGQGRTGELFF
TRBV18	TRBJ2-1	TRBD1	CASSPRGTALYNEQFF
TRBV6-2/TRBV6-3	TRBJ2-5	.	CASSYGNQETQYF
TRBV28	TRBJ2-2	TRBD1	CASRGGRGRNTGELFF
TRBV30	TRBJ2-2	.	CAWRTGVRAGELFF
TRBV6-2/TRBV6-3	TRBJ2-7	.	CASNQWGRDNEQYF
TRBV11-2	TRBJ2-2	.	CASSLSVGTTNTGELFF
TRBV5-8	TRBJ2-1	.	CASSLAQGFRQFF
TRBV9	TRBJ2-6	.	CASSADIFTSGANVLTF
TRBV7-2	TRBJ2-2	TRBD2	CASSLGLAGGLNTGELFF
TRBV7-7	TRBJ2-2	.	CASSQGPSNGELFF
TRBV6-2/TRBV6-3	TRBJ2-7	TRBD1	CASSYDRTGYYEQYF
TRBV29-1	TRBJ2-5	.	CSVVSGLMQETQYF
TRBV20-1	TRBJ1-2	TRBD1	CSARPTGNPSSYGYTF